Each of the 22 T cell receptor beta chains below was sequenced from the same sample in a study of blood T cell repertoires in COVID-19. Produced via immunoSEQ multiplex PCR; TCRdb's table is partial and in-frame only. The top ten clones hold 1.5% to 2% of a sample with around 280,000 clones, about 89% of them seen once. Material: PBMCs or T cells enriched from blood (not recorded which). These receptors originate from a woman between 40 and 50 years old who had recovered from COVID-19.

As DNA, the CDR3 is TGTGCCAGCAGTTACGCAGGGTACGAGCAGTACTTC. Residues: CASSYAGYEQYF. The J gene is TRBJ2-7, the V gene TRBV6-5; TRBD1 is a possible D gene (5 bases). Germline V CDR1 and CDR2: MNHEY, SVGAGI. The ends were cut back, 2 bases at V and 4 bases at J, with 6 bases in the middle. The CDR3 has 12 amino acids.

This clone was seen a single time. The J gene is TRBJ2-7, the V gene TRBV12-5; the match to TRBD1 covers 7 bases. Looked up from germline, CDR1 is LGHNT and CDR2 is FRNRAP. This CDR3 has 14 residues. V lost 3 bases to trimming and J lost 6 bases; unmatched junction nucleotides: 8. The CDR3 sequence: CASGFDGQVGEQYF. The CDR3 DNA sequence: TGTGCTAGTGGTTTCGACGGACAGGTAGGCGAGCAGTACTTC. Variable domain in full (rest from reference TRBV12-5 and TRBJ2-7): DARVTQTPRHKVTEMGQEVTMRCQPILGHNTVFWYRQTMMQGLELLAYFRNRAPLDDSGMPKDRFSAEMPDATLATLKIQPSEPRDSAVYFCASGFDGQVGEQYFGPGTRLTVT.

V usage is TRBV9 and J usage is TRBJ2-3; 9 positions match TRBD1. This CDR3 region has 16 residues. The germline V gene encodes CDR1 SGDLS and CDR2 YYNGEE. Trimming removed 3 bases from V and 2 bases from J; junction bases left unmatched: 7. CDR3 DNA sequence: TGTGCCAGCAGCGCCCTCGGGACAGGGTACACAGATACGCAGTATTTT. Amino acids: CASSALGTGYTDTQYF. Complete variable domain (other parts from reference TRBV9 and TRBJ2-3): DSGVTQTPKHLITATGQRVTLRCSPRSGDLSVYWYQQSLDQGLQFLIQYYNGEERAKGNILERFSAQQFPDLHSELNLSSLELGDSALYFCASSALGTGYTDTQYFGPGTRLTVL.

This chain joins TRBV5-1 and TRBJ1-1, with 7 bases that match TRBD1. Germline CDR1 reads SGHRS; CDR2 reads YFSETQ. The CDR3 runs 14 residues. The trim removed 3 bases at V and 7 bases at J, leaving 9 bases unmatched. CDR3: CASSSVRQGLEAFF. The CDR3 nucleotides read TGCGCCAGCAGCTCGGTGCGACAGGGACTTGAAGCTTTCTTT.

The genes are TRBV5-1 and TRBJ2-2; no clear D gene. The length of the CDR3 is 16 residues. Germline-derived CDR1 and CDR2 are SGHRS and YFSETQ. The V gene lost 0 bases and the J gene lost 0 bases, with 9 bases spanning the gap. In DNA form, the CDR3 reads TGCGCCAGCAGCTTGGCCGCTAGAACGAACACCGGGGAGCTGTTTTTT. It translates to CASSLAARTNTGELFF.

The chain employs TRBV19 and TRBJ1-5, with 11 bases that match TRBD1. The CDR3 has 16 residues. CDR1 and CDR2 (germline): LNHDA, SQIVND (reference sequence). Trimming took 3 bases from V and 2 from J; bases not matched to a gene: 3. The CDR3 DNA reads TGTGCCAGTAGTATCCGGGACAGGGGGGGCAATCAGCCCCAGCATTTT. Amino acid sequence: CASSIRDRGGNQPQHF.

The table lists this clone with a few counts. The gene calls are TRBV6-5 and TRBJ1-2; 9 bases map to TRBD1. V gave up 6 bases and J gave up 8 bases; unmatched junction bases: 7. The CDR3 is made up of 13 amino acids. CDR1 is MNHEY, CDR2 SVGAGI, per germline. CDR3 DNA: TGTGCCAGCAGCCGGGACAGGGTGAAAGGCTACACCTTC. Protein product: CASSRDRVKGYTF.

This rearrangement joins TRBV6-6 to TRBJ2-7; D is uncertain. Germline V gene data show CDR1 as MNHNY and CDR2 as SVGAGI (reference sequence). The V end lost 2 bases, the J end lost 3 bases, and 11 bases lay between the germline ends. The CDR3 has 14 amino acids. For the CDR3, the DNA is TGTGCCAGCAGTTACCACAGCCCGTACTACGAGCAGTACTTC. This sequence encodes CASSYHSPYYEQYF.

The V and J genes are TRBV6-5 and TRBJ1-2; D might be TRBD1 (5 bases). The V end was cut by 0 bases, the J end by 7 bases, with 15 bases between. The CDR3 spans 15 residues. CDR1 and CDR2 (germline): MNHEY, SVGAGI. CDR3 in DNA: TGTGCCAGCAGTTACTCACCGGGGGGGGGAGGTGGCTACACCTTC. This encodes CASSYSPGGGGGYTF.

The genes are TRBV30 and TRBJ2-7; D is unclear. The V gene's germline CDR1 is GTSNPN and CDR2 SVGIG (reference sequence). The CDR3 has 15 amino acids. Trimming took 0 bases from V and 5 from J, leaving 17 bases between them. The CDR3 bases are TGTGCCTGGAGTGTATCTAGATTGGTTATCCACGAGCAGTACTTC. Protein product: CAWSVSRLVIHEQYF. The full variable domain, completed using reference TRBV30 and TRBJ2-7, is SQTIHQWPATLVQPVGSPLSLECTVEGTSNPNLYWYRQAAGRGLQLLFYSVGIGQISSEVPQNLSASRPQDRQFILSSKKLLLSDSGFYLCAWSVSRLVIHEQYFGPGTRLTVT.

The chain links TRBV27 to TRBJ2-5; TRBD1 is a possible D gene (6 bases). V was clipped by 8 bases and J by 5 bases, with 15 bases between them. Germline V CDR1 and CDR2: MNHEY, SMNVEV (reference sequence). This CDR3 is built from 13 residues. The chain's CDR3 is CASGGLNLETQYF. In DNA, the CDR3 is TGTGCCAGCGGGGGCCTAAATTTGGAGACCCAGTACTTC.

The chain combines TRBV3-1 (or the pseudogene TRBV3-2) with TRBJ1-2, with D unresolved. Trimming removed 7 bases from V and 6 bases from J, with 24 bases in between. Germline values: CDR1 LGHDT, CDR2 YNNKEL (reference sequence). There are 16 residues in the CDR3. CDR3 coding DNA: TGTGCCAGCACCCCCCTTTATCGGGTTCTTTTGGATGGCTACACCTTC. Amino acids: CASTPLYRVLLDGYTF.

The chain recombines TRBV27 with TRBJ2-2, with 9 bases aligning to TRBD2. Germline V lookup: CDR1 MNHEY, CDR2 SMNVEV (reference sequence). This CDR3 has 17 amino acids. V trimming: 3 bases; J trimming: 1 base; junction bases outside the gene matches: 6. CDR3 nucleotide sequence: TGTGCCAGCAGTTTGGTGGGCGGGAGGGGGAACACCGGGGAGCTGTTTTTT. Translation: CASSLVGGRGNTGELFF.

The chain is built from TRBV3-1 (or the pseudogene TRBV3-2) and TRBJ1-2, with 8 bases lining up with TRBD1. Germline values: CDR1 LGHDT, CDR2 YNNKEL (reference sequence). The trim removed 1 base at V and 6 bases at J, leaving 10 bases unmatched. This CDR3 has 16 residues. CDR3 sequence: CASSQVPQGANDGYTF. As DNA, the CDR3 is TGTGCCAGCAGCCAAGTACCCCAGGGGGCGAACGATGGCTACACCTTC.

This rearrangement joins TRBV7-8 to TRBJ1-1; a weak D match, TRBD1 (6 bases). This CDR3 region has 17 residues. Germline-derived CDR1 and CDR2 are SGHVS and FQNEAQ. The germline V and J ends were trimmed by 1 base and 5 bases, with 20 bases remaining between them. The CDR3 sequence is CASSLDGGRGIFTEAFF. CDR3 nucleotide sequence: TGTGCCAGCAGCTTAGACGGCGGCAGGGGAATTTTTACTGAAGCTTTCTTT. The full variable domain, rest sourced from reference TRBV7-8 and TRBJ1-1, is GAGVSQSPRYKVAKRGQDVALRCDPISGHVSLFWYQQALGQGPEFLTYFQNEAQLDKSGLPSDRFFAERPEGSVSTLKIQRTQQEDSAVYLCASSLDGGRGIFTEAFFGQGTRLTVV.

The chain has TRBV28 and TRBJ1-1, with 8 positions matching TRBD1. The J segment lost 1 base and the V segment lost 6 bases, leaving 10 bases of the junction unmatched. Germline V gene lookup returns CDR1 MDHEN and CDR2 SYDVKM. This CDR3 region has 16 residues. The CDR3 region is CASRYSTGTGNTEAFF. CDR3 DNA: TGTGCCAGCAGATATAGTACCGGGACAGGGAACACTGAAGCTTTCTTT.

This clone has only a few counts. The rearrangement links TRBV25-1 to TRBJ1-4; D unresolved. V was clipped by 3 bases and J by 6 bases, with 14 bases between them. There are 15 residues in the CDR3. Germline lookup yields CDR1 MGHDK and CDR2 SYGVNS. This CDR3 reads CASSEAGSRDEKLFF. The CDR3 DNA reads as TGTGCCAGCAGTGAGGCTGGGTCGAGGGATGAAAAACTGTTTTTT.

The CDR3 DNA reads TGTGCCAGCAGGCGAGGGGGCGAAGACTATGGCTACACCTTC. This codes for CASRRGGEDYGYTF. The chain uses TRBV2 and TRBJ1-2; TRBD1 matches at 7 bases. The germline V gene has CDR1 SNHLY and CDR2 FYNNEI. J gave up 3 bases and V 6 bases, and 7 bases lay outside the gene matches. The length of the CDR3 is 14 residues.

The chain has TRBV10-3 and TRBJ2-5, with 7 bases lining up with TRBD1. The CDR3 is made up of 12 amino acids. CDR1 is ENHRY and CDR2 is SYGVKD in the germline V gene. With 4 bases clipped from V and 4 bases from J, the junction kept 0 bases outside the gene matches. The CDR3 loop reads CAISGQGETQYF. DNA of the CDR3: TGTGCCATCAGTGGACAGGGAGAGACCCAGTACTTC.

The sample holds a few counts of this clone. V and J are TRBV4-1 and TRBJ2-7; 9 bases align to TRBD1. This CDR3 spans 14 amino acids. V trimming: 6 bases; J trimming: 1 base; junction bases outside the gene matches: 4. CDR1 is MGHRA, CDR2 YSYEKL, per germline. The CDR3 nucleotides are TGCGCCAGCAGGGGGACAGGGACGTCCTACGAGCAGTACTTC. Amino acids: CASRGTGTSYEQYF.

The CDR3 DNA reads as TGCAGCGTTGGACAGTCCCTTAACTATGGCTACACCTTC. Translated: CSVGQSLNYGYTF. V usage is TRBV29-1 and J usage is TRBJ1-2, with D possibly TRBD1 on 5 matching bases. The V and J ends lost 4 bases and 1 base respectively, with 10 bases between them. The CDR3 runs to 13 residues. Looked up from germline, CDR1 is SQVTM and CDR2 is ANQGSEA.

The count of this clone is one. The chain combines TRBV5-1 with TRBJ1-1, with D tentatively TRBD1 (5 bases). V was shortened by 7 bases and J by 1 base, with 14 bases between the two germline ends. The CDR3 is 14 residues long. CDR1 SGHRS and CDR2 YFSETQ come from the germline V gene. The chain's CDR3 is CASGSGDGNTEAFF. The CDR3 nucleotides are TGCGCCAGCGGCTCGGGGGATGGGAACACTGAAGCTTTCTTT.